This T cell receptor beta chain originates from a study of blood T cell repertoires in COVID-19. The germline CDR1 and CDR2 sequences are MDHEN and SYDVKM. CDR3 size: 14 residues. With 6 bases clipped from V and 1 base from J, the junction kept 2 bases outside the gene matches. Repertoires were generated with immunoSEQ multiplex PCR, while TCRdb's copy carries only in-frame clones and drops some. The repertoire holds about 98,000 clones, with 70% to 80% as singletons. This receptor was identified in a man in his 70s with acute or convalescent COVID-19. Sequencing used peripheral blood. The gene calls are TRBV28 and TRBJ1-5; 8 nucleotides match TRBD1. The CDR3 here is CASSRTGSNQPQHF. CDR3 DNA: TGTGCCAGCAGCCGGACAGGGAGCAATCAGCCCCAGCATTTT.